This T cell receptor (beta chain) derives from a study of CD8 T cells in ankylosing spondylitis. General observations from the study: A TCR beta motif made of 7 to 9 highly homologous variants seemed typical of ankylosing spondylitis blood.

From the 5' RACE reads, TCRdb called clonotypes with MiXCR, one entry per CDR3 protein. The sample includes 670,000 or so distinct CDR3 sequences, under 20% of them seen just once. The ends were cut back, 3 bases at V and 1 base at J, with 15 bases in the middle. CDR1 ENHRY and CDR2 SYGVKD come from the germline V gene. The CDR3 length is 16 residues. This clonotype was seen a few times. Its target is not known. The clonotype was recovered from a male donor with ankylosing spondylitis. Sequencing was carried out using blood, either unsorted or a sorted T cell fraction (not recorded which). This chain uses TRBV10-3 with TRBJ1-1, with TRBD1 as a possible D gene (5 bases). Written as DNA, the CDR3 is TGTGCCATCAGTGACCAGGGTCCCCCGCGGAACACTGAAGCTTTCTTT. This encodes CAISDQGPPRNTEAFF.